The present T cell receptor (beta chain) was sequenced within a study of T cell repertoires in cytomegalovirus infection. Study outcomes and limitations: Dominating the ex vivo response were HLA-C-restricted CMV-specific TCR beta clonotypes.

This clonotype was detected ten times or more. Its antigen is unidentified. CDR3 length: 13 residues. Germline loops: CDR1 MNHEY, CDR2 SVGEGT. V gave up 10 bases and J gave up 3 bases; unmatched junction bases: 6. TCRdb reprocessed the reads with MiXCR, giving one entry per CDR3 protein. The sample has under 350,000 distinct CDR3 sequences, around a tenth seen once. This TCR was sampled from a human donor in good health (CMV status not recorded). Some clones in this sample may be carry-over from other donors' samples. The specimen was PBMCs. The rearrangement joins TRBV6-2 or TRBV6-3 to TRBJ2-3; 8 nucleotides match TRBD2. The CDR3 here is CAITGGRTDTQYF. The CDR3 bases are TGTGCCATTACGGGGGGGCGGACAGATACGCAGTATTTT.